The source of this T cell receptor beta chain is a study of T cells in tumors after PD-1 blockade. Study-wide context: Patients had no prior checkpoint blockade, systemic immunosuppressants, or anti-cancer therapy within 4 weeks. On average, peripheral blood gave about 120,000 TCR templates and under 45,000 unique clonotypes.

The study's findings and limits: Blood contained 40% to 50% of the tumor's TCR clonotypes.

The method was immunoSEQ multiplex PCR; TCRdb's version includes in-frame clones alone and lacks a portion of them. The table shows 45,000 to 60,000 clones, with roughly 80% occurring only once. For this clone: Its specificity is unknown.

Sequencing used PBMCs, obtained before anti-PD-1 treatment. The clonotype comes from a human donor with basal cell carcinoma.

CDR3 in amino acids: CASSFGVLAGREDTQYF. The CDR3 coding sequence is TGTGCCAGCAGTTTCGGGGTCCTAGCGGGGAGGGAGGATACGCAGTATTTT. The genes are TRBV2 and TRBJ2-3; 9 bases align to TRBD2. Trimming at V came to 5 bases and at J to 6 bases, leaving 15 bases not matched to a gene. Germline CDR1 reads SNHLY; CDR2 reads FYNNEI. The CDR3 totals 17 residues.